This record concerns one T cell receptor (beta chain) sequence. This specimen belongs to a study of CD8 T cells in Susac syndrome. The CDR3 loop spans 14 amino acids. V dropped 6 bases and J dropped 9 bases, with 19 bases sitting between them. Germline CDR1 reads SGHRS; CDR2 reads YFSETQ. The authors sequenced TCR beta from blood CD8+ and CD4+ T cells. Random hexamers primed reverse transcription of roughly 0.5 to 1 ug RNA. The authors amplified TCR beta CDR3 across 54 Vbeta and 13 Jbeta using immunoSEQ multiplex PCR. TCRdb independently ran MiXCR on the immunoSEQ multiplex PCR reads; one entry per CDR3 protein. The profile shows about 160,000 distinct CDR3 sequences, less than 95% of them singletons.

The sample was CD4+ T cells from PBMCs. This receptor was obtained from a human donor with multiple sclerosis. The chain links TRBV5-1 to TRBJ2-1; D may be TRBD2 (5 bases). The CDR3 DNA sequence: TGCGCCAGCACTTACGCGGGCCTCACGGGTGAGCAGTTCTTC. This gives the protein CASTYAGLTGEQFF. Using reference TRBV5-1 and TRBJ2-1 for the parts outside the CDR3, the full variable domain is KAGVTQTPRYLIKTRGQQVTLSCSPISGHRSVSWYQQTPGQGLQFLFEYFSETQRNKGNFPGRFSGRQFSNSRSEMNVSTLELGDSALYLCASTYAGLTGEQFFGPGTRLTVL.